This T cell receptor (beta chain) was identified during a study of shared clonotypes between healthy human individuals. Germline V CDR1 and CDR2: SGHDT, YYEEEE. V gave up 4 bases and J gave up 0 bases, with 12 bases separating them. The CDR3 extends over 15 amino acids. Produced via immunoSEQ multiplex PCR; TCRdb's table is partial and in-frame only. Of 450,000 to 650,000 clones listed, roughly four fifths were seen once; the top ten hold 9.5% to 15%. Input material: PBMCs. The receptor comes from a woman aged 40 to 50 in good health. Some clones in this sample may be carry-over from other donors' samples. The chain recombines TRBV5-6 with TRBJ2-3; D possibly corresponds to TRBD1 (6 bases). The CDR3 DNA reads TGTGCCAGCAGCGTACCCGGGACAAGCACAGATACGCAGTATTTT. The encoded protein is CASSVPGTSTDTQYF.